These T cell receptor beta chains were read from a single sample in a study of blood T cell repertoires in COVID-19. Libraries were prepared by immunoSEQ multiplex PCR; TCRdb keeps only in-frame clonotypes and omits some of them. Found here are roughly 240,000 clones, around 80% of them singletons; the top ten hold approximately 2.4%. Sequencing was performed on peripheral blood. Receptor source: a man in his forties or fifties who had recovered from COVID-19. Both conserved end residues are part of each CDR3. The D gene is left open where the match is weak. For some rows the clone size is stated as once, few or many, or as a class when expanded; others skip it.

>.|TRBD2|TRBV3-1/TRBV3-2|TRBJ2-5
TGTGCCAGCAGCCAGGCTAGCGGGGGGGGAGAGACCCAGTACTTC
CASSQASGGGETQYF
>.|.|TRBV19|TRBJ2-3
TGTGCCAGTAGTATAGATGTCACAGTAGATACGCAGTATTTT
CASSIDVTVDTQYF
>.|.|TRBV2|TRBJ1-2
TGTGCCAGCAGTGAAGCGCGGTATGGCTACACCTTC
CASSEARYGYTF
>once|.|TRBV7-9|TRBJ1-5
TGTGCCAGCAGCCGGGGACATTCGGATAGCAATCAGCCCCAGCATTTT
CASSRGHSDSNQPQHF
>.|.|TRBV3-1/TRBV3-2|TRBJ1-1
TGTGCCAGCAGCCAGCAGGGCTTGACTGAAGCTTTCTTT
CASSQQGLTEAFF
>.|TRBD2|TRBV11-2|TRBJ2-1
TGTGCCAGCAGCCAAGCGGGAGGGTTCAATGAGCAGTTCTTC
CASSQAGGFNEQFF
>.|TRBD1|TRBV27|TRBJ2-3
TGTGCCAGCCGTGCCGGGACAGGGGGCCGAGGTGGTGATACGCAGTATTTT
CASRAGTGGRGGDTQYF
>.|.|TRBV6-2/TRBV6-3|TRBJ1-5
TGTGCCAGCAGTTACTGGACCAGGGGCAGCCCCCAGCATTTT
CASSYWTRGSPQHF
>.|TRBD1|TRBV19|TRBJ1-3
TGTGCCAGTAGTAGGGACAGGCGTACTGGAAACACCATATATTTT
CASSRDRRTGNTIYF
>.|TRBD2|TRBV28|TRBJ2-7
TGTGCCAGCAGAATATTAGCGGGGGGGACCTACGAGCAGTACTTC
CASRILAGGTYEQYF
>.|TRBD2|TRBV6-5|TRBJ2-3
TGTGCCAGCAAACGGGAGGCTAGCACAGATACGCAGTATTTT
CASKREASTDTQYF
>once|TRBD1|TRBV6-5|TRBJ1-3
TGTGCCAGCAGTTCCGGGACAGGGGCGGGAAACACCATATATTTT
CASSSGTGAGNTIYF
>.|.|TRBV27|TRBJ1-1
TGTGCCAGCAGCCGCCGGGATACTCTTTCTGAAGCTTTCTTT
CASSRRDTLSEAFF
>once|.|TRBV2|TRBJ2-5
TGTGCCAGCAACGTCGGACTCCCCGGGGAGACCCAGTACTTC
CASNVGLPGETQYF
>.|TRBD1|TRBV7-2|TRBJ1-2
TGTGCCAGCAACGTACAGGGGGCTGTCTATGGCTACACCTTC
CASNVQGAVYGYTF
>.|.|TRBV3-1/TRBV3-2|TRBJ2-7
TGTGCCAGCAGGCCCCAAGAGCGGTCCTACGAGCAGTACTTC
CASRPQERSYEQYF
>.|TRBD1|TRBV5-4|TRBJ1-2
TGTGCCAGCAGCTTGGACAGGGGTAACTATGGCTACACCTTC
CASSLDRGNYGYTF
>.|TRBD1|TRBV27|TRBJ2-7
TGTGCCAGCAGCTGGGACAGCAACTACGAGCAGTACTTC
CASSWDSNYEQYF
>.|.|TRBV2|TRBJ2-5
TGTGCCAGCGGCGACTTGGAAGAGACCCAGTACTTC
CASGDLEETQYF
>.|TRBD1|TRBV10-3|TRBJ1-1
TGTGCCATCAGTGAGTTGTTAGTGGACAGGGGGGGTGAAGCTTTCTTT
CAISELLVDRGGEAFF
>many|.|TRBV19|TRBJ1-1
TGTGCCAGTAGTGATGAGGTGGGGAACACTGAAGCTTTCTTT
CASSDEVGNTEAFF
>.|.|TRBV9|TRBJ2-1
TGTGCCAGCAGCGTAGTCTTCGGGGAGCAGTTCTTC
CASSVVFGEQFF
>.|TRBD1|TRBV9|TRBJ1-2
TGTGCCAGCAGCCCCCAGGGACAGGGGGCCAATGGCTACACCTTC
CASSPQGQGANGYTF
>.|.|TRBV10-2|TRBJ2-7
TGCGCCAGCAGCCCCGGGGGTCACGGGTACGAGCAGTACTTC
CASSPGGHGYEQYF
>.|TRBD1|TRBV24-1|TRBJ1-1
TGTGCCACCAGACGCAATGATCAGGCAGGGGGCGTGCAATTGCCCCTCGCTGAAGCTTTCTTT
CATRRNDQAGGVQLPLAEAFF
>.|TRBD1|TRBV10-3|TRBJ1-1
TGTGCCATCAGTGAGTCAAGTCAGGGGGAATTACACACTGAAGCTTTCTTT
CAISESSQGELHTEAFF
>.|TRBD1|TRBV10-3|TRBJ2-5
TGTGCCATCAGTGAGTCGATTGGGACAGTCGGAGAGACCCAGTACTTC
CAISESIGTVGETQYF
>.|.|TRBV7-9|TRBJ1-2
TGTGCCAGCAGCTCGACCCCGGGTGACGGCTACACCTTC
CASSSTPGDGYTF
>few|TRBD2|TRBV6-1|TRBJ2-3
TGTGCCAGCAGTTCTACTAGCGATGGAGATACGCAGTATTTT
CASSSTSDGDTQYF
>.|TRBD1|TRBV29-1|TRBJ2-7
TGCAGCGCCATGGGACAGGGGTTTTCCTACGAGCAGTACTTC
CSAMGQGFSYEQYF
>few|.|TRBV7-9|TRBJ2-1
TGTGCCAGCAGCTCCGTGGGACTGGGATACAATGAGCAGTTCTTC
CASSSVGLGYNEQFF
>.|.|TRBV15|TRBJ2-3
TGTGCCACCAGCAGAACACAGGGAGCGTCTTTAGATACGCAGTATTTT
CATSRTQGASLDTQYF
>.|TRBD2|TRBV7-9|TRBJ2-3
TGTGCCAGCAGCTTTCCTCTAGCGGGGTACACAGATACGCAGTATTTT
CASSFPLAGYTDTQYF
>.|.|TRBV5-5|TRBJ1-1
TGTGCCAGCAGCTGGACCCGGGGATGGCAGATGAACACTGAAGCTTTCTTT
CASSWTRGWQMNTEAFF
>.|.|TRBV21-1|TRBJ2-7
TGTGCCAGCAGCAAGGACAGGGGGAACGAGCAGTACTTC
CASSKDRGNEQYF
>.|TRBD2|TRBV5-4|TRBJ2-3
TGTGCCAGCAGCCCAAGACTAGCGGGAGCTTTGGATACGCAGTATTTT
CASSPRLAGALDTQYF